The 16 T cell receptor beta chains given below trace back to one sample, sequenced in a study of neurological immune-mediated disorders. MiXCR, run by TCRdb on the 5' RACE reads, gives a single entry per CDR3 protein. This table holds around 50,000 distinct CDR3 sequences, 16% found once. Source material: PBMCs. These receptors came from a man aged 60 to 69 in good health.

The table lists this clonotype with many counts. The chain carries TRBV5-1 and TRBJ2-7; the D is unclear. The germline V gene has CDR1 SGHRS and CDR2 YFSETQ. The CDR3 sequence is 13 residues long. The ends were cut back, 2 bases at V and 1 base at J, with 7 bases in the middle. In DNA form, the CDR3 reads TGCGCCAGCAGCTTTAGTCCATCCTACGAGCAGTACTTC. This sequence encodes CASSFSPSYEQYF. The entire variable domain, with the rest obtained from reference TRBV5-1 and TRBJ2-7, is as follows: KAGVTQTPRYLIKTRGQQVTLSCSPISGHRSVSWYQQTPGQGLQFLFEYFSETQRNKGNFPGRFSGRQFSNSRSEMNVSTLELGDSALYLCASSFSPSYEQYFGPGTRLTVT.

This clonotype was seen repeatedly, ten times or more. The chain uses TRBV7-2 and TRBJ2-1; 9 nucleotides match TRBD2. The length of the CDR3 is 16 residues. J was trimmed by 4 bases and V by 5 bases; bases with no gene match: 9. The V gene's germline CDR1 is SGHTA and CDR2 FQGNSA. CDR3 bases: TGTGCCAGCAGCCCAGAAGCTAGCGGGGTTTACAATGAGCAGTTCTTC. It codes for CASSPEASGVYNEQFF.

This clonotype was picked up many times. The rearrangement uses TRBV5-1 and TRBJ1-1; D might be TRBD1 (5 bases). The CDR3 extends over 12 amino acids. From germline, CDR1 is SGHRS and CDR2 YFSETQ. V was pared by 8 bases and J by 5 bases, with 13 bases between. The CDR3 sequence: CASRRGRTEAFF. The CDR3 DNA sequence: TGCGCCAGTAGGAGGGGTCGGACTGAAGCTTTCTTT.

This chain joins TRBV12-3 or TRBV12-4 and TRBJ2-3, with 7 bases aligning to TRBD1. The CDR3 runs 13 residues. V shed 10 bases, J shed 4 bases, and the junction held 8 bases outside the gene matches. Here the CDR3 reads CATGMTGSDTQYF. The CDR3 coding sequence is TGTGCCACAGGGATGACAGGGTCAGATACGCAGTATTTT.

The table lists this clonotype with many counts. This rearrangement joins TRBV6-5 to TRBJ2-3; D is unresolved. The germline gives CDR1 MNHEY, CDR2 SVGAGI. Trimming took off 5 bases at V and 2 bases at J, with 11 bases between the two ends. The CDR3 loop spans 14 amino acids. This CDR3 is CASSEQRSTDTQYF. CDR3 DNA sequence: TGTGCCAGCAGTGAACAGAGATCCACAGATACGCAGTATTTT.

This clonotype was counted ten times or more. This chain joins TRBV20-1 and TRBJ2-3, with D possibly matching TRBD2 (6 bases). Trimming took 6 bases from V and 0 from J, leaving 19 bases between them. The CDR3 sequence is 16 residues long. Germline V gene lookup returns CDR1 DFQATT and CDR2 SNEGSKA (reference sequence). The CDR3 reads CSAKDPYAGSTDTQYF. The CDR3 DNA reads TGCAGTGCGAAGGACCCTTATGCGGGAAGCACAGATACGCAGTATTTT.

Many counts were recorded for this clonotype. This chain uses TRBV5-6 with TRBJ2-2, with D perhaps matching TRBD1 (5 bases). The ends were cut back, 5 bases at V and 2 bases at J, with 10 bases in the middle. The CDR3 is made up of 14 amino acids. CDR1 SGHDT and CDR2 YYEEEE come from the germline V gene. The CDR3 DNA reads TGTGCCAGCAGACATCAGGGTAACACCGGGGAGCTGTTTTTT. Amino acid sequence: CASRHQGNTGELFF.

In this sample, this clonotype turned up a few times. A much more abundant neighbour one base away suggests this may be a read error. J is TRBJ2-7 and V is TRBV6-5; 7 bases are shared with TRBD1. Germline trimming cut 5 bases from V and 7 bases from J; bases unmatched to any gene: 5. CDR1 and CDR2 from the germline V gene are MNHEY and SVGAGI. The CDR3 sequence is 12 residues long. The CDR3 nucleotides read TGTGCCAGCAGTAATTTACAGGGGGAGCAGTACTTC. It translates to CASSNLQGEQYF.

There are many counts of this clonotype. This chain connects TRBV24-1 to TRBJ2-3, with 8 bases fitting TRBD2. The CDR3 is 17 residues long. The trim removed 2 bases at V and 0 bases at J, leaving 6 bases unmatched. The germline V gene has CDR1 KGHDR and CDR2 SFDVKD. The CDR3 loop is CATSDSGPSGSTDTQYF. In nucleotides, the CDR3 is TGTGCCACCAGTGATTCGGGCCCTAGCGGGAGCACAGATACGCAGTATTTT.

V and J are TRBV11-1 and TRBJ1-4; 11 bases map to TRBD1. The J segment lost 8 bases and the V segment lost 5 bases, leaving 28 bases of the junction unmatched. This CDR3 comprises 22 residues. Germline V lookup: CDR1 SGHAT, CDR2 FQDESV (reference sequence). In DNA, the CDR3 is TGTGCCAGCAGCGCCGAGGGATGGTCCTTCTTTTTCTTCGGGACAGGGGGAGAAAAACTGTTTTTT. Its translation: CASSAEGWSFFFFGTGGEKLFF.

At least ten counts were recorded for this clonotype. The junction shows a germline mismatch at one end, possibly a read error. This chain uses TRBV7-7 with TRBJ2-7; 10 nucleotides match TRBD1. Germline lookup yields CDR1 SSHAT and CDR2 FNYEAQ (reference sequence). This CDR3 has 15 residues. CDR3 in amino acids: CASSSGTGEHYEQYF. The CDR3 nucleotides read TGTGCTAGCAGCTCCGGGACAGGGGAGCACTACGAGCAGTACTTC.

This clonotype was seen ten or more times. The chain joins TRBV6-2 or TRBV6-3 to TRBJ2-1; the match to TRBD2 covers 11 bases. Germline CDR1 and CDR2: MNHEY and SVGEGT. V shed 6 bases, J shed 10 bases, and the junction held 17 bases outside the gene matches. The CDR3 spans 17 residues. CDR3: CASSRGTSGRKGEEQFF. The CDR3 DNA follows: TGTGCCAGCAGCCGAGGGACTAGCGGAAGGAAAGGGGAAGAGCAGTTCTTC.

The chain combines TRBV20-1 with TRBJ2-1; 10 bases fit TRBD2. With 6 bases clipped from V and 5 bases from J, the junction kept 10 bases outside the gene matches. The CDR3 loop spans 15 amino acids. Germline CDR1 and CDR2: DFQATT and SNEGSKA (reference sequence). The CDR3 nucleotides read TGCAGTGCCAAGGGGGGGACTAGCGCCGACAATGAGCAGTTCTTC. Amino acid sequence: CSAKGGTSADNEQFF.

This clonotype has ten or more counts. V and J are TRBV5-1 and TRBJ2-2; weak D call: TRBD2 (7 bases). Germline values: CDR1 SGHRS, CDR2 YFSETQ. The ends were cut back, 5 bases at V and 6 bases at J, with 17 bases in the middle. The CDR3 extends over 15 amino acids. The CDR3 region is CASSKGEGRSGELFF. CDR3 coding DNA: TGCGCCAGCAGTAAGGGGGAGGGCCGTTCCGGGGAGCTGTTTTTT.

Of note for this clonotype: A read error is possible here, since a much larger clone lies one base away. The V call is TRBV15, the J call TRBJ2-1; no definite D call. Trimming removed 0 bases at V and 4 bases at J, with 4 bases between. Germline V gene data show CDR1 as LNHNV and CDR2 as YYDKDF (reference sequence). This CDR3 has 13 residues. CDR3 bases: TGTGCCACCAGCAGAGACAGGTACAATGAGCAGTTCTTC. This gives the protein CATSRDRYNEQFF.

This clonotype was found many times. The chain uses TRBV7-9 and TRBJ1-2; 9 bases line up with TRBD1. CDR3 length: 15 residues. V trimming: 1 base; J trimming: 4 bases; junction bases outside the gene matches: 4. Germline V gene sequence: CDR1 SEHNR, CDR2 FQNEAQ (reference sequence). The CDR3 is CASSLDLGQGYGYTF. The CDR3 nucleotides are TGTGCCAGCAGCTTAGATTTGGGACAGGGCTATGGCTACACCTTC.